The clone carrying this T cell receptor beta chain has a count of ten or more. The data stem from a study of human T cells and chemical hapten exposure. As to time point: patch test 2, 6 weeks after DPC sensitization. Treatment described: therapeutic diphenylcyclopropenone sensitization with weekly scalp DPC. The ends lost 6 bases at V and 3 bases at J; junction bases unmatched: 8. The CDR3 spans 14 residues. Germline CDR1 and CDR2: SNHLY and FYNNEI. In the source study's methods: Sample TCR totals centred on a median of about 100,000, ranging roughly 20,000 to 750,000. TCRdb processed the RACE reads anew with MiXCR; each CDR3 protein has one entry. In this record, the V and J calls reflect TCRdb's handling and not the investigators' own analysis. The data show tens of thousands of distinct CDR3 sequences, with roughly a tenth seen just once and around 7% held by the top ten.

The clonotype was recovered from a man aged 30 to 45 with alopecia areata. Some clones in this sample may be carry-over from other donors' samples. Specimen: whole blood, collected in connection with sensitization to the hapten diphenylcyclopropenone (DPC). The chain has TRBV2 and TRBJ2-7; 7 nucleotides align to TRBD1. The CDR3 region has the DNA TGTGCCAGCAGAAGACAGGGCCCGATCTACGAGCAGTACTTC. Translating it yields CASRRQGPIYEQYF.